This TCR beta chain appears in the sequencing data of a study of OX40 agonist ivuxolimab in advanced cancers. For the study at large: The patients received agonistic anti-OX40 (CD134) antibody ivuxolimab. Study-wide findings and caveats: Clonal expansion in partial responders at 0.1-3.0 mg/kg ranked among the lowest. Among T cells, CD8+ cells averaged more expanded clones than CD4+ cells.

CDR3 length: 12 residues. The germline V and J ends were trimmed by 7 bases and 7 bases, with 11 bases remaining between them. Per the germline V gene, CDR1 is SNHLY and CDR2 is FYNNEI. As concerns this clone: Its antigen remains unknown.

The table came from immunoSEQ multiplex PCR; TCRdb's copy has only in-frame clones and leaves some out. The table lists 70,000 to 85,000 clones, approximately 90% of them singletons, with approximately 1.2% in the top ten. The chain couples TRBV2 to TRBJ1-5; D gene unclear. This TCR derives from an adult with an advanced solid tumor such as melanoma, head and neck, liver or kidney cancer. The source was CD4+ or CD8+ T cells sorted from blood, collected in a trial of the OX40 agonist ivuxolimab. The CDR3 nucleotides read TGTGCCAGCATGAGGGTCGGGCAGCCCCAGCATTTT. Amino acid sequence: CASMRVGQPQHF.